Listed below are T cell receptor beta chains from one sample, sequenced in a study of T cell changes during pregnancy in multiple sclerosis. Data came from immunoSEQ multiplex PCR; TCRdb stores just in-frame clones and leaves some out. The data hold under 45,000 clones, with around 89% observed a single time. The sequenced sample was CD4+ T cells from peripheral blood mononuclear cells, obtained in the first trimester of pregnancy. The receptors were sampled from a female donor with multiple sclerosis, enrolled in a pregnancy study. Both conserved end residues are part of each CDR3. Fields, in order: D gene, J gene, clone size, V gene, CDR3 DNA, CDR3 protein. D genes are given only for firm matches. Clone size is given for some rows only: seen once, a few or many times, or a class if the clone is expanded.

NA	TRBJ2-1	NA	TRBV27	TGTGCCAGCAGTTCCGCTGCAGGAGGAGGCTACAATGAGCAGTTCTTC	CASSSAAGGGYNEQFF
TRBD2	TRBJ2-7	few	TRBV27	TGTGCCAGCAGTTTTGAGGGGCTAGCGGGAGGCGAGCAGTACTTC	CASSFEGLAGGEQYF
NA	TRBJ2-7	NA	TRBV7-9	TGTGCCAGCAGCTTCAGCACGTGGGAGCACTCCTACGAGCAGTACTTC	CASSFSTWEHSYEQYF
TRBD2	TRBJ2-1	NA	TRBV5-1	TGCGCCAGCAGCTCTGGGACTAGCGAGGGTGAGCAGTTCTTC	CASSSGTSEGEQFF
TRBD1	TRBJ2-2	NA	TRBV19	TGTGCCAGTAGTGAGGGACAGTACACCGGGGAGCTGTTTTTT	CASSEGQYTGELFF
NA	TRBJ1-3	once	TRBV29-1	TGCAGCGTTGGCGCAGGGGCTGGAAACACCATATATTTT	CSVGAGAGNTIYF
TRBD1	TRBJ2-7	NA	TRBV25-1	TGTGCCAGCAGTGATCCCGGGACAGGGGCCTACGAGCAGTACTTC	CASSDPGTGAYEQYF
NA	TRBJ1-1	NA	TRBV7-9	TGTGCCAGCAGCCCGAAAGGGGGTACTGAAGCTTTCTTT	CASSPKGGTEAFF
TRBD1	TRBJ2-7	NA	TRBV30	TGTGCCTGGAGGAGACAGGGGAACTCCTACGAGCAGTACTTC	CAWRRQGNSYEQYF
NA	TRBJ2-7	NA	TRBV25-1	TGTGCCAGCAGCTACTCTCAGGGCTACGAGCAGTACTTC	CASSYSQGYEQYF
TRBD1	TRBJ2-3	NA	TRBV29-1	TGCAGCGTACAACAGGGGACAGATACGCAGTATTTT	CSVQQGTDTQYF
NA	TRBJ2-7	NA	TRBV29-1	TGCAGCGTCCTGGCTTTATCTCGCGAGCAGTACTTC	CSVLALSREQYF
NA	TRBJ1-2	NA	TRBV7-9	TGTGCCAGCAGCCGTACCACAGGGAACCTACACCTCAACTTC	CASSRTTGNLHLNF
NA	TRBJ2-3	once	TRBV28	TGTGCCAGCAGTTACCCAGGGGAGGGCTACCGGACTAGCACAGATACGCAGTATTTT	CASSYPGEGYRTSTDTQYF
TRBD1	TRBJ1-1	NA	TRBV28	TGTGCCAGCAGTCATCCCTTTACAGGGGGCACTGAAGCTTTCTTT	CASSHPFTGGTEAFF
TRBD1	TRBJ1-2	NA	TRBV2	TGTGCCAGCAGTGAAGTGGACAGGGGGGGCTACACCTTC	CASSEVDRGGYTF
TRBD2	TRBJ2-2	NA	TRBV12-5	TGTGCTAGTGGTTTGGTAGTAACTAGCGGGAGGCCCGGGGAGCTGTTTTTT	CASGLVVTSGRPGELFF
NA	TRBJ2-1	NA	TRBV7-2	TGTGCCAGCAGCTTAGTGGCGGGACCCTACAATGAGCAGTTCTTC	CASSLVAGPYNEQFF
TRBD1	TRBJ2-7	NA	TRBV5-5	TGTGCCAGCAGCCCGGACAGGGTAGGGGAGCAGTACTTC	CASSPDRVGEQYF
NA	TRBJ1-1	NA	TRBV19	TGTGCCAGTGTCCCCCCTCTGGGCTTCACTGAAGCTTTCTTT	CASVPPLGFTEAFF
TRBD2	TRBJ2-1	NA	TRBV18	TGTGCCAGCTCACTGGGACTAGCGGGCTACAATGAGCAGTTCTTC	CASSLGLAGYNEQFF
TRBD1	TRBJ1-2	NA	TRBV18	TGTGCCAGCTCACCTCCGGGACAGGGGTCACCTTTATATGGCTACACCTTC	CASSPPGQGSPLYGYTF
TRBD2	TRBJ2-1	NA	TRBV27	TGTGCCAGCAGTTCCGCACCGGGACTAGCGGGAGGATGGGAGCAGTTCTTC	CASSSAPGLAGGWEQFF
TRBD1	TRBJ1-2	NA	TRBV5-6	TGTGCCAGCAGCTTCCCTCGACAGGGACTAGTTTATGGCTACACCTTC	CASSFPRQGLVYGYTF
TRBD1	TRBJ2-7	NA	TRBV6-6	TGTGCCAGCAGTTCAGACCGGGACAGGGCCTACGAGCAGTACTTC	CASSSDRDRAYEQYF
NA	TRBJ1-4	NA	TRBV18	TGTGCCAGCTCACCAGGACAGCCCGCAACTAATGAAAAACTGTTTTTT	CASSPGQPATNEKLFF
NA	TRBJ2-5	NA	TRBV29-1	TGCAGCGTTTACCTGGCCCAAGAGACCCAGTACTTC	CSVYLAQETQYF